The clone carrying this T cell receptor beta chain occurred once. TCRdb's table, derived via immunoSEQ multiplex PCR, lists solely in-frame clones and lacks some. Of a few hundred thousand clones detected, 85% appear once; the ten largest clones hold 3% to 4%. The sample belongs to a study of blood T cell repertoires in COVID-19. Study-level information: PBMCs, B-cell-depleted T cells, or T cells were the source of the cDNA or gDNA that made up the material.

Germline V gene sequence: CDR1 WNHNN, CDR2 SYGVQD (reference sequence). The CDR3 spans 12 residues. Trimming removed 8 bases at V and 1 base at J, with 5 bases between. The V call is TRBV10-1, the J call TRBJ2-2; D perhaps matches TRBD2 (5 bases). Source material: peripheral blood. The sequence was obtained from a woman aged 18-29 years with acute or convalescent COVID-19. CDR3 DNA: TGCGCCAGCGAGGGGAACACCGGGGAGCTGTTTTTT. Protein: CASEGNTGELFF.